One and the same sample provided the 17 T cell receptor beta chains below, sequenced in a study of CD8+CD57+ T cells in acquired aplastic anemia. Genomic DNA was employed as the template in profiling TCR beta VDJ and CDR3. TCRdb re-called the reads through MiXCR, storing one row per CDR3 protein. The repertoire holds around 290,000 distinct CDR3 sequences, with approximately 58% as singletons. Patients sequenced had flow cytometry evidence of CD8+CD57+ cell expansion. Sequenced sample: sorted CD4+, CD8+, or CD8+CD57+ T cells (not recorded which) from PBMCs. All receptors come from a human donor with aplastic anemia.

This clonotype was found once. This chain connects TRBV6-1 to TRBJ1-5; a possible D gene is TRBD1 (5 bases). The ends were cut back, 10 bases at V and 11 bases at J, with 18 bases in the middle. Germline values: CDR1 MNHNS, CDR2 SASEGT. CDR3 size: 12 residues. Here the CDR3 reads CAISGTRETQHF. The CDR3 DNA follows: TGTGCCATCTCCGGGACTAGAGAGACCCAGCATTTT.

In this sample, this clonotype turned up a few times. Germline is not matched at one junction end, which may reflect a read error. The chain employs TRBV12-3 or TRBV12-4 and TRBJ1-1, with D hard to call. The CDR3 is 11 residues long. The CDR3 bases are TGTGTCAGCAGTTTGTCCACTGAAGCTTTCTTT. This gives the protein CVSSLSTEAFF.

The V and J genes are TRBV7-2 and TRBJ2-7; no firm D call. CDR1 is SGHTA and CDR2 is FQGNSA in the germline V gene. Trimming pared 5 bases from V and 6 bases from J, leaving 17 bases between. This CDR3 contains 14 residues. The CDR3 DNA sequence: TGTGCCAGCAGCCTCGACACTGGGCCATTCGAGCAGTACTTC. This codes for CASSLDTGPFEQYF. The entire variable domain, with the rest obtained from reference TRBV7-2 and TRBJ2-7, is as follows: GAGVSQSPSNKVTEKGKDVELRCDPISGHTALYWYRQSLGQGLEFLIYFQGNSAPDKSGLPSDRFSAERTGGSVSTLTIQRTQQEDSAVYLCASSLDTGPFEQYFGPGTRLTVT.

The chain joins TRBV5-4 to TRBJ1-2; 8 bases line up with TRBD1. CDR1 and CDR2 from the germline V gene are SGHNT and YYREEE (reference sequence). This CDR3 contains 16 residues. After removal of 4 bases from V and 0 bases from J, the junction contained 8 bases not matched to a gene. CDR3 residues: CASSNTPGGSNYGYTF. CDR3 DNA sequence: TGTGCCAGCAGCAACACCCCAGGGGGCTCTAACTATGGCTACACCTTC. The full variable domain, rest sourced from reference TRBV5-4 and TRBJ1-2, is ETGVTQSPTHLIKTRGQQVTLRCSSQSGHNTVSWYQQALGQGPQFIFQYYREEENGRGNFPPRFSGLQFPNYSSELNVNALELDDSALYLCASSNTPGGSNYGYTFGSGTRLTVV.

Details on this clonotype: This may come from a read error, since a much larger clone is one base off. The genes are TRBV6-5 and TRBJ2-1; 11 nucleotides agree with TRBD2. The CDR3 runs 16 residues. The germline V gene encodes CDR1 MNHEY and CDR2 SVGAGI. The CDR3 sequence: CASMISGRALYNGQFF. The CDR3 coding sequence is TGTGCCAGCATGATTAGCGGGAGGGCCCTTTACAATGGGCAGTTCTTC.

The rearrangement uses TRBV7-4 and TRBJ1-6; tentative D call: TRBD1 (6 bases). CDR3 size: 15 residues. Germline CDR1 is SGHVT and CDR2 is SQSDAQ. The V end lost 5 bases, the J end lost 7 bases, and 15 bases lay between the germline ends. CDR3 sequence reads: CASSVGGGPNSPLHF. The DNA of the CDR3 is TGTGCCAGCAGCGTCGGGGGGGGCCCCAATTCACCCCTCCACTTT.

This clonotype came up once. The chain links TRBV20-1 to TRBJ2-1; 11 bases map to TRBD2. The CDR3 has 14 residues. V was clipped by 3 bases and J by 10 bases; unmatched bases: 8. Germline lookup yields CDR1 DFQATT and CDR2 SNEGSKA (reference sequence). CDR3 in DNA: TGCAGTGCTAGTCGACTAGCGGGAAGCCTCGAGCAGTTCTTC. It codes for CSASRLAGSLEQFF.

This rearrangement joins TRBV7-3 to TRBJ2-1, with TRBD2 matching 11 bases. The CDR3 has 13 residues. With 6 bases clipped from V and 12 bases from J, the junction kept 7 bases outside the gene matches. CDR1 SGHTA and CDR2 FQGTGA come from the germline V gene. The CDR3 sequence is CASSYGLAGGQFF. In DNA form, the CDR3 reads TGTGCCAGCAGTTACGGGCTAGCGGGAGGGCAGTTCTTC.

V is TRBV5-1 and J is TRBJ2-7, with unresolved D. There are 15 residues in the CDR3. Trimming took 4 bases from V and 1 from J, leaving 15 bases between them. Looked up from germline, CDR1 is SGHRS and CDR2 is YFSETQ. The CDR3 region is CASSPLIPPSYEQYF. In DNA form, the CDR3 reads TGCGCCAGCAGCCCTCTAATCCCACCTTCCTACGAGCAGTACTTC.

The CDR3 nucleotides are TGCAGCTTGACCCCCGGGACAGGCCTATATGGCTACACCTTC. Translating gives CSLTPGTGLYGYTF. The V gene is TRBV20-1, the J gene TRBJ1-2; 8 nucleotides agree with TRBD1. Germline V lookup: CDR1 DFQATT, CDR2 SNEGSKA (reference sequence). CDR3 size: 14 residues.

This clonotype was counted many times. The V and J genes are TRBV20-1 and TRBJ2-1, with unresolved D. Germline V gene lookup returns CDR1 DFQATT and CDR2 SNEGSKA (reference sequence). The CDR3 extends over 12 amino acids. Trimming pared 6 bases from V and 1 base from J, leaving 7 bases between. CDR3 nucleotides: TGCAGTGCGGGCAAATCCTACAATGAGCAGTTCTTC. Protein product: CSAGKSYNEQFF.

This sequence joins TRBV7-2 and TRBJ2-7; the D call may be TRBD1 or TRBD2 (5 bases each). This CDR3 region has 16 residues. Germline V lookup: CDR1 SGHTA, CDR2 FQGNSA. The V end was cut by 5 bases, the J end by 5 bases, with 22 bases between. The CDR3 spells CASSRDPGGRGDEQYF. The CDR3, as DNA: TGTGCCAGCAGCCGGGACCCGGGCGGACGAGGGGACGAGCAGTACTTC. Variable domain in full (rest from reference TRBV7-2 and TRBJ2-7): GAGVSQSPSNKVTEKGKDVELRCDPISGHTALYWYRQSLGQGLEFLIYFQGNSAPDKSGLPSDRFSAERTGGSVSTLTIQRTQQEDSAVYLCASSRDPGGRGDEQYFGPGTRLTVT.

The chain couples TRBV2 to TRBJ2-1; tentatively, D is TRBD2 (5 bases). Germline V gene data show CDR1 as SNHLY and CDR2 as FYNNEI. This CDR3 is 12 amino acids long. Between the trimmed V and J ends, which lost 4 bases and 7 bases, there was a span of 8 bases. The CDR3 loop reads CASSVRENEQFF. The CDR3 DNA is TGTGCCAGCAGTGTGAGGGAGAATGAGCAGTTCTTC.

Concerning this clonotype itself: An end of the junction differs from the germline gene, which may be a read error. J is TRBJ2-5 and V is TRBV14; 7 bases align to TRBD1. Germline V gene lookup returns CDR1 SGHDN and CDR2 FVKESK. This CDR3 spans 15 amino acids. CDR3 sequence reads: CASSLQDRAMEIQYF. The DNA of the CDR3 is TGTGCCAGCAGCCTACAAGACAGGGCGATGGAGATCCAGTACTTC.

This clonotype showed up many times. CDR3 DNA sequence: TGCGCCAGCAGCTTGGACCAGAACACTGAAGCTTTCTTT. Protein: CASSLDQNTEAFF. This chain uses TRBV5-1 with TRBJ1-1; D gene unclear. With 0 bases removed from V and 1 base from J, the gap between germline ends came to 4 bases. The CDR3 is made up of 13 amino acids. Germline-derived CDR1 and CDR2 are SGHRS and YFSETQ.

The chain is built from TRBV20-1 and TRBJ2-7; 10 positions agree with TRBD2. Germline loops: CDR1 DFQATT, CDR2 SNEGSKA (reference sequence). V lost 0 bases to trimming and J lost 9 bases; unmatched junction nucleotides: 11. The CDR3 has 15 residues. The CDR3 spells CSARDMRVAGGPQYF. The DNA for the CDR3 is TGCAGTGCTAGAGATATGAGGGTAGCGGGGGGCCCGCAGTACTTC.

This clonotype has a single count. This chain uses TRBV7-9 with TRBJ1-1; D may be TRBD1 (6 bases). V shed 4 bases and J shed 6 bases, with 18 bases lying between them. The CDR3 covers 15 residues. Germline CDR1 and CDR2: SEHNR and FQNEAQ (reference sequence). CDR3 amino acids: CASSSGGGRIAEAFF. CDR3 coding DNA: TGTGCCAGCAGCTCGGGTGGGGGGCGCATCGCTGAAGCTTTCTTT.